The next 26 T cell receptor beta chains were all read from a single sample in a study of T-cell memory formation after mild COVID-19. Using its own MiXCR run on the 5' RACE reads, TCRdb lists one record per CDR3 protein. Here the sample spans a few hundred thousand distinct CDR3 sequences, 8% to 10% being singletons. Sequencing input: PBMCs or a T cell subset sorted from them (not recorded which). The receptors here all came from a man aged 18-30 years who had mild COVID-19 (a few samples of this study predate the infection). Cell type and time point are not known.

This chain links TRBV5-1 with TRBJ2-2; 11 bases line up with TRBD1. In germline, CDR1 is SGHRS, CDR2 YFSETQ. The CDR3 runs 15 residues. Losses at the gene ends were 7 bases for V and 0 bases for J; bases not matched to a gene: 2. The chain's CDR3 is CASAGQGANTGELFF. DNA for the CDR3: TGCGCCAGCGCGGGACAGGGGGCGAACACCGGGGAGCTGTTTTTT.

V usage is TRBV7-3 and J usage is TRBJ2-2; 7 positions match TRBD2. Losses at the gene ends were 1 base for V and 5 bases for J; bases not matched to a gene: 7. Germline CDR1 reads SGHTA; CDR2 reads FQGTGA. This CDR3 is 16 amino acids long. This chain's CDR3 is CASSLIGGMGTGELFF. In DNA, the CDR3 is TGTGCCAGCAGCTTAATCGGGGGGATGGGGACCGGGGAGCTGTTTTTT.

This rearrangement joins TRBV6-5 to TRBJ2-7, with no clear D. Germline V lookup: CDR1 MNHEY, CDR2 SVGAGI. The V gene lost 3 bases and the J gene lost 6 bases, with 9 bases spanning the gap. The length of the CDR3 is 12 residues. Here the CDR3 DNA reads TGTGCCAGCAGTTATACCGACCGCGAGCAGTACTTC. Its translation is CASSYTDREQYF.

J is TRBJ1-1 and V is TRBV6-6; perhaps TRBD1 as D (5 bases). Germline CDR1 is MNHNY and CDR2 is SVGAGI (reference sequence). Trimming left V 5 bases short and J 6 bases short, with 22 bases between. The CDR3 extends over 16 amino acids. The CDR3 DNA is TGTGCCAGCAGTCGGGAGACAGCGAAGAATGGGGCTGAAGCTTTCTTT. Translation: CASSRETAKNGAEAFF.

This clonotype was seen a few times. The rearrangement joins TRBV10-3 to TRBJ1-2, with 9 positions matching TRBD1. The CDR3 runs 15 residues. Germline V gene sequence: CDR1 ENHRY, CDR2 SYGVKD. V lost 6 bases, J lost 3 bases, and 8 bases stayed unmatched. The CDR3 coding sequence is TGTGCCATCAGCAGGACAGGGGAGAGGGACTATGGCTACACCTTC. Translating gives CAISRTGERDYGYTF.

At least ten counts were recorded for this clonotype. V is TRBV19 and J is TRBJ2-7; D is uncertain. The CDR3 totals 12 residues. Deletions cut 4 bases from V and 1 base from J, with 5 bases between. The germline gives CDR1 LNHDA, CDR2 SQIVND (reference sequence). The CDR3 loop reads CASSTGSYEQYF. Here the CDR3 DNA reads TGTGCCAGTAGTACAGGATCCTACGAGCAGTACTTC. Filled out from reference TRBV19 and TRBJ2-7, the complete variable domain reads DGGITQSPKYLFRKEGQNVTLSCEQNLNHDAMYWYRQDPGQGLRLIYYSQIVNDFQKGDIAEGYSVSREKKESFPLTVTSAQKNPTAFYLCASSTGSYEQYFGPGTRLTVT.

This clonotype was seen at least ten times. J is TRBJ2-1 and V is TRBV5-5; the match to TRBD2 covers 12 bases. Looked up from germline, CDR1 is SGHKS and CDR2 is YYEKEE (reference sequence). CDR3 length equals 15 residues. With 1 base clipped from V and 5 bases from J, the junction kept 1 base outside the gene matches. CDR3 coding DNA: TGTGCCAGCAGCTTGTCTAGCGGGGGGGACAATGAGCAGTTCTTC. Translating it yields CASSLSSGGDNEQFF.

This chain joins TRBV20-1 and TRBJ1-1; possibly TRBD1 for D (5 bases). Trimming pared 6 bases from V and 1 base from J, leaving 18 bases between. The CDR3 totals 15 residues. The V gene's germline CDR1 is DFQATT and CDR2 SNEGSKA (reference sequence). The CDR3 sequence: CSAGGGRGRNTEAFF. The CDR3, as DNA: TGCAGTGCCGGGGGAGGGAGGGGCCGGAACACTGAAGCTTTCTTT.

This CDR3 is CASSDLGLAGRTDTQYF. The CDR3 DNA follows: TGTGCCAGCAGCGATCTCGGACTAGCGGGGAGAACAGATACGCAGTATTTT. This chain joins TRBV9 and TRBJ2-3, with 12 bases aligning to TRBD2. This CDR3 comprises 17 residues. The V gene end was trimmed by 3 bases and the J gene end by 3 bases; junction bases not matched to a gene: 8. Germline loops: CDR1 SGDLS, CDR2 YYNGEE.

This clonotype was picked up a small number of times. The rearrangement uses TRBV11-3 and TRBJ2-1, with 8 bases fitting TRBD2. The CDR3 contains 16 residues. The germline gives CDR1 SGHNT, CDR2 YENEEA. Trimming removed 5 bases from V and 0 bases from J; junction bases left unmatched: 6. The CDR3 DNA is TGTGCCAGCAGCCCGGCCGGGACTAGCTCCTACAATGAGCAGTTCTTC. Protein sequence: CASSPAGTSSYNEQFF. The full variable domain, with the rest looked up from reference TRBV11-3 and TRBJ2-1, is EAGVVQSPRYKIIEKKQPVAFWCNPISGHNTLYWYLQNLGQGPELLIRYENEEAVDDSQLPKDRFSAERLKGVDSTLKIQPAELGDSAVYLCASSPAGTSSYNEQFFGPGTRLTVL.

This clonotype appeared a few times. The V call is TRBV7-8, the J call TRBJ2-3; 16 positions agree with TRBD2. The germline CDR1 and CDR2 sequences are SGHVS and FQNEAQ. The trim removed 4 bases at V and 1 base at J, leaving 2 bases unmatched. This CDR3 contains 17 residues. The DNA of the CDR3 is TGTGCCAGCAGCTCGGGACTAGCGGGGGGGGGCACAGATACGCAGTATTTT. It encodes CASSSGLAGGGTDTQYF.

The V and J genes are TRBV27 and TRBJ1-1, with 7 positions matching TRBD1. Looked up from germline, CDR1 is MNHEY and CDR2 is SMNVEV (reference sequence). This CDR3 has 13 amino acids. V shed 6 bases, J shed 2 bases, and the junction held 3 bases outside the gene matches. CDR3: CASRGGSNTEAFF. CDR3 DNA sequence: TGTGCCAGCAGAGGGGGCAGTAACACTGAAGCTTTCTTT.

The chain couples TRBV7-2 to TRBJ2-7; the match to TRBD1 covers 7 bases. CDR3 length: 13 residues. The V gene's germline CDR1 is SGHTA and CDR2 FQGNSA. The ends lost 5 bases at V and 8 bases at J; junction bases unmatched: 9. The CDR3 nucleotides are TGTGCCAGCAGCCCAGGGGACAGTCGGAAGCAGTACGTC. Encoded protein: CASSPGDSRKQYV.

This clonotype appeared a few times. CDR3 nucleotide sequence: TGTGCCAGCAGACGGACAGGGCCCTATGGCTACACCTTC. Its translation: CASRRTGPYGYTF. The gene calls are TRBV12-3 or TRBV12-4 and TRBJ1-2; 8 nucleotides line up with TRBD1. The CDR3 is made up of 13 amino acids. Trimming took 6 bases from V and 4 from J; bases not matched to a gene: 4.

This clonotype was observed a few times. The rearrangement uses TRBV18 and TRBJ1-3; no firm D call. The CDR3 extends over 12 amino acids. The V end was cut by 3 bases, the J end by 4 bases, with 4 bases between. Germline V gene lookup returns CDR1 KGHSH and CDR2 LQKENI. The CDR3 loop is CASSPRGNTIYF. The CDR3 DNA is TGTGCCAGCTCACCCAGGGGAAACACCATATATTTT. Full variable domain (outside the CDR3, taken from reference TRBV18 and TRBJ1-3): NAGVMQNPRHLVRRRGQEARLRCSPMKGHSHVYWYRQLPEEGLKFMVYLQKENIIDESGMPKERFSAEFPKEGPSILRIQQVVRGDSAAYFCASSPRGNTIYFGEGSWLTVV.

This clonotype turned up a few times. The chain combines TRBV7-6 with TRBJ2-1; the D gene is possibly TRBD2 (5 bases). Trimming removed 3 bases at V and 0 bases at J, with 18 bases between. The germline CDR1 and CDR2 sequences are SGHVS and FNYEAQ. The CDR3 consists of 18 residues. DNA of the CDR3: TGTGCCAGCAGCTTGCGGGCGCGTGCGGGTAGCTCCTACAATGAGCAGTTCTTC. Residues: CASSLRARAGSSYNEQFF.

This clonotype was detected only a few times. J is TRBJ2-1 and V is TRBV7-3; 9 positions match TRBD2. After removal of 1 base from V and 0 bases from J, the junction contained 4 bases not matched to a gene. The CDR3 spans 17 residues. The germline CDR1 and CDR2 sequences are SGHTA and FQGTGA. The CDR3: CASSLIPAGGSYNEQFF. CDR3 bases: TGTGCCAGCAGCTTAATTCCAGCGGGGGGCTCCTACAATGAGCAGTTCTTC.

There are a few counts of this clonotype. This chain uses TRBV4-2 with TRBJ1-5; D is perhaps TRBD1 (6 bases). Germline loops: CDR1 LGHNA, CDR2 YNFKEQ. V was clipped by 4 bases and J by 4 bases, with 11 bases between them. The CDR3 consists of 14 residues. CDR3 loop: CASSPETGNQPQHF. CDR3 coding DNA: TGTGCCAGCAGCCCCGAGACAGGAAATCAGCCCCAGCATTTT.

This chain links TRBV19 with TRBJ2-3, with TRBD2 matching 9 bases. The CDR3 is 15 amino acids. V was clipped by 5 bases and J by 1 base; unmatched bases: 4. Germline V gene data show CDR1 as LNHDA and CDR2 as SQIVND (reference sequence). The CDR3 DNA follows: TGTGCCAGTAGTTATAGCGGGAGCCGCACAGATACGCAGTATTTT. Translating gives CASSYSGSRTDTQYF.

The chain carries TRBV5-6 and TRBJ2-7; no clear D. The CDR3 is 13 amino acids. The germline V gene encodes CDR1 SGHDT and CDR2 YYEEEE. Trimming took 0 bases from V and 7 from J, leaving 11 bases between them. The CDR3 reads CASSLAGPPEQYF. CDR3 DNA sequence: TGTGCCAGCAGCTTGGCTGGCCCTCCTGAGCAGTACTTC. Using reference TRBV5-6 and TRBJ2-7 for the parts outside the CDR3, the full variable domain is DAGVTQSPTHLIKTRGQQVTLRCSPKSGHDTVSWYQQALGQGPQFIFQYYEEEERQRGNFPDRFSGHQFPNYSSELNVNALLLGDSALYLCASSLAGPPEQYFGPGTRLTVT.

This clonotype came up many times. The chain joins TRBV28 to TRBJ2-7; TRBD2 matches at 8 bases. The CDR3 covers 14 residues. In germline, CDR1 is MDHEN, CDR2 SYDVKM. Trimming at V came to 5 bases and at J to 0 bases, leaving 3 bases not matched to a gene. The DNA for the CDR3 is TGTGCCAGCAGTCCCAGCGGGAGCTCCTACGAGCAGTACTTC. It translates to CASSPSGSSYEQYF.

CDR3: CASSYSAGGVNPTQYF. CDR3 DNA: TGTGCCAGCAGTTACTCAGCGGGGGGCGTCAACCCCACGCAGTATTTT. The rearrangement uses TRBV6-6 and TRBJ2-3; 9 bases fit TRBD2. From germline, CDR1 is MNHNY and CDR2 SVGAGI (reference sequence). This CDR3 contains 16 residues. V was pared by 0 bases and J by 9 bases, with 10 bases of the junction left unmatched.

The chain recombines TRBV4-1 with TRBJ2-2; 8 bases are a match to TRBD2. The CDR3 is made up of 15 amino acids. The V gene's germline CDR1 is MGHRA and CDR2 YSYEKL. J lost 7 bases, V lost 4 bases, and 8 bases had no gene match. This chain's CDR3 is CASSLDGGGSGELFF. The CDR3 nucleotides read TGCGCCAGCAGCCTAGATGGCGGGGGGAGCGGGGAGCTGTTTTTT.

This rearrangement joins TRBV7-9 to TRBJ2-1, with 8 nucleotides matching TRBD2. Unmatched junction bases numbered 4, after V lost 4 bases and J lost 2 bases. The V gene's germline CDR1 is SEHNR and CDR2 FQNEAQ (reference sequence). The CDR3 totals 15 residues. In DNA form, the CDR3 reads TGTGCCAGCAGCTCAGCGGGGGATCCCTACAATGAGCAGTTCTTC. Translated: CASSSAGDPYNEQFF.

This sequence joins TRBV19 and TRBJ1-6, with D hard to call. Germline V CDR1 and CDR2: LNHDA, SQIVND (reference sequence). V gave up 3 bases and J gave up 7 bases, with 13 bases separating them. The CDR3 sequence is 15 residues long. The CDR3 sequence is CASSMLVGRNSPLHF. The CDR3 nucleotides are TGTGCCAGTAGTATGTTGGTTGGCAGAAATTCACCCCTCCACTTT.

A few counts support this clonotype. The chain combines TRBV7-8 with TRBJ1-2, with D perhaps matching TRBD1 (5 bases). Germline loops: CDR1 SGHVS, CDR2 FQNEAQ. The CDR3 totals 14 residues. Trimming cost V 2 bases and J 14 bases, with 21 bases left between them. The CDR3 DNA is TGTGCCAGCAGCTTATCCCAAAACCGGGACGTCGAAACCTTC. As protein: CASSLSQNRDVETF.